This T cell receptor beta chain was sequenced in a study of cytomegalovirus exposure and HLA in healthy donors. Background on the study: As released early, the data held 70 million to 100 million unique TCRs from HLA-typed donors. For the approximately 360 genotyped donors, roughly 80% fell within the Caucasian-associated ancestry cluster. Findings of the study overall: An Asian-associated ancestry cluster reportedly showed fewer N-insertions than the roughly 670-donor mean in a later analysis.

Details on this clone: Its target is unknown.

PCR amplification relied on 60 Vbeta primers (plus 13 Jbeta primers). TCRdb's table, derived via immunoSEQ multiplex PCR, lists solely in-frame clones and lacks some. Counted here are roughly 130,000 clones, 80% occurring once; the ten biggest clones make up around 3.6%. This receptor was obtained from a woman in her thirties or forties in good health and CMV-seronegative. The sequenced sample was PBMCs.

The CDR3 is CASSPRLAGGDNEQFF. The CDR3 coding sequence is TGTGCCAGCTCACCACGATTAGCGGGAGGGGACAATGAGCAGTTCTTC. The chain is built from TRBV18 and TRBJ2-1, with 11 bases matching TRBD2. The junction had 4 bases not matched to a gene; V was cut back by 1 base and J by 5 bases. Germline values: CDR1 KGHSH, CDR2 LQKENI. CDR3 length: 16 residues.